This TCR beta chain stems from a study of monozygotic twins with inflammatory bowel disease (dated by TCRdb to about 2019). For the wider study: A total of about 28 monozygotic twin pairs were included in the full study, comprising nine German pairs (four IBD-concordant, five IBD-discordant) and 19 IBD-discordant Danish pairs. Disease-associated traits were sought mainly through comparisons between IBD patients and their genetically identical healthy co-twins within discordant pairs. Each individual had, on average, about 151 000 unique TCRalpha sequences and 181 000 unique TCRbeta sequences available for analysis. Here is what the overall study found, with its caveats: No difference in repertoire similarity was observed between concordant and discordant twins, possibly owing to limited statistical power. Compared with healthy twins, IBD patients had fewer clonotypes in common with other individuals, a difference most pronounced in patients showing signs of disease activity. Distinction between different T cell subtypes could not be achieved in the analysis. The results gave no support for a single strong signal or clonotype linked to IBD. TCRbeta repertoire diversity, by inverse Simpson index, was decreased in IBD patients compared with their healthy co-twins. Differing immunosuppressive treatments among patients may have added background noise and inter-individual variability to the repertoires.

From each donor, an approximately 2.4 ml peripheral blood sample was drawn into PAXgene tubes and stored at -80 degrees C. Without T cell sorting, total RNA was isolated from whole blood using the PAXgene blood miRNA kit on an automated QIAcube. Peripheral blood from monozygotic twin pairs concordant or discordant for inflammatory bowel disease was subjected to deep TCRalpha and TCRbeta repertoire profiling with unique molecular barcoding. Smoking habits were recorded for all twin pairs, and each individual was classified as a current, former or never smoker. CDR1 SGHVS and CDR2 FQNEAQ are derived from the germline V gene. Measured from the cysteine to the phenylalanine, the CDR3 is 17 residues long. DNA is not on record. Worth noting for this clonotype: Its target antigen remains unknown.

The library came from 5' RACE. Preparation of each TCR library used about 4,000 ng of total RNA. For each sample, cDNA synthesis with SMARTScribe reverse transcriptase was split into eight separate reactions. Unique molecular identifiers containing a 6-nucleotide sample barcode were introduced through template switching during cDNA synthesis. TCRalpha and TCRbeta cDNA was amplified in two nested PCRs of about 17 and 10 cycles, and bead purification was carried out after each PCR. Before amplification, cDNA was treated with uracil DNA-glycosylase and purified using the QIAquick PCR purification kit. The second PCR was the step at which Illumina TruSeq-compatible adapters and sample-specific barcodes were added. TapeStation and Qubit were used to check library quality and concentration, and 4 to 6 ng of each library was pooled. Pooled libraries were sequenced on an Illumina HiSeq2500 single-index Rapid Run with 2 x 100 bp reads and custom sequencing primers. The source study handled its data this way. MiGEC version 1.2.6 was used for UMI-based consensus assembly to correct PCR and sequencing errors. V(D)J alignment, clonotype assembly and CDR3 extraction were performed with MiXCR version 2.1.1. Gene usage, clonotype sharing and MAIT/NKT TCR abundance were normalised by analysing the top 1000, 10 000 and 20 000 clonotypes per sample. After downsampling to 27 000 UMIs, diversity was calculated as the inverse Simpson index using the vegan R package. Paired Mann-Whitney U tests on discordant twin pairs were used, with Benjamini-Hochberg multiple-testing correction. One entry per CDR3 protein sequence results from the TCRdb reprocessing of the reads, with DNA left out. These V and J calls rely on TCRdb rather than the paper's analysis. The table for this sample records 400,000 to 500,000 distinct CDR3 sequences. The top ten clones comprise around 2.4% of the sample.

The sample comprised blood. This clonotype originated in a human donor with ulcerative colitis or Crohn's disease, or a healthy co-twin of an affected twin (not recorded which). The chain is assembled from TRBV7-8 and TRBJ2-2; without DNA, the TCRdb call of TRBD1 cannot be checked. The CDR3 here reads CASSPYLWGSGTGELFF.